Listed below are T cell receptor beta chains from one sample, sequenced in a study of cytomegalovirus exposure and HLA in healthy donors. Here immunoSEQ multiplex PCR was the method, and the copy in TCRdb shows in-frame clones only, minus some. The data hold tens of thousands of clones, with roughly 80% observed a single time. The sequenced sample consisted of PBMCs. The source of these receptors is a man aged 35-49 years in good health and CMV-seronegative. CDR3s leave out the opening cysteine and the closing phenylalanine or tryptophan. Only part of the rows carry a size: once, few, many, or a class if the clone is expanded.

J gene | clone size | V gene | CDR3 protein
TRBJ1-2 | - | TRBV7-9 | ASSPGTVDGYT
TRBJ2-1 | - | TRBV7-8 | ASSPRTAAPYNEQF
TRBJ1-5 | - | TRBV9 | ASSAGQGVNQPQH
TRBJ2-2 | - | TRBV7-3 | ASSLGPGNTGELF
TRBJ2-3 | - | TRBV10-2 | ASDETRSTDTQY
TRBJ2-7 | - | TRBV7-2 | ASSLRRGSSEQY
TRBJ2-2 | - | TRBV9 | ASSVDPGVRTGELF
TRBJ2-3 | - | TRBV7-2 | ASRLQGGTDTQY
TRBJ2-5 | - | TRBV15 | ATSRDRVQETQY
TRBJ2-7 | - | TRBV18 | ASSPEAGSSYEQY
TRBJ1-1 | - | TRBV10-1 | ASSETGIPEAF
TRBJ1-2 | - | TRBV10-1 | ASSESQQGVGYT
TRBJ1-6 | few | TRBV9 | ASSTAGGSYNSPLH
TRBJ2-7 | - | TRBV10-3 | AISVGGLAGYEQY
TRBJ2-3 | - | TRBV19 | ASSIGAASTDTQY
TRBJ1-1 | - | TRBV11-3 | ASLSSTGGTEAF
TRBJ2-1 | - | TRBV4-2 | ASSQDWGGGSYNEQF
TRBJ1-1 | - | TRBV7-3 | ASSLLGASNTEAF
TRBJ1-5 | - | TRBV19 | ASTEDRGRDQPQH
TRBJ1-1 | - | TRBV11-2 | ASSLVRTSTGPL
TRBJ1-1 | few | TRBV14 | ASSQIRGENTEAF
TRBJ2-5 | - | TRBV5-4 | ASSLPSGGQETQY
TRBJ1-5 | - | TRBV5-1 | ASSLVERSNQPQH
TRBJ2-5 | - | TRBV7-6 | ASSVAGGYQETQY
TRBJ2-5 | - | TRBV30 | AWSVTGSPSRETQY